This TCR beta chain is drawn from a study of T cell responses to AZD1222 COVID-19 vaccine. Whole-study findings and limits: Spike-spanning, vaccine-associated CD4 TCRs were dominant at 160-218 and 743-854.

With regard to this clone: What it recognizes is unknown.

Germline CDR1 reads ENHRY; CDR2 reads SYGVKD. There are 17 residues in the CDR3. Trimming removed 2 bases at V and 5 bases at J, with 21 bases between. Using immunoSEQ multiplex PCR, the repertoire was profiled, and TCRdb retains in-frame clones only, with some absent. This sample has roughly 180,000 clones, with 91% found just once. The sequences come from peripheral blood, collected on day 0 of AZD1222 vaccination. The chain has TRBV10-3 and TRBJ1-1, with D tentatively TRBD1 (5 bases). This clonotype was sampled from an adult in good health. This chain's CDR3 is CAISETIGVGGGTEAFF. CDR3 bases: TGTGCCATCAGTGAGACAATCGGTGTGGGGGGAGGAACTGAAGCTTTCTTT.